This TCR beta chain appears in the sequencing data of a study of glioma-infiltrating T cells. General study points: CDR3 overlap between tissue and blood was very small. Tissue-blood divergence was below expectation in non-neoplastic patients, above in gliomas.

This CDR3 has 15 residues. CDR1 and CDR2 from the germline V gene are MNHNS and SASEGT. V lost 5 bases and J lost 0, with 11 bases in between. This clonotype has more than one count but fewer than ten. Its antigen is not identified. The iRepertoire nested amplicon-rescue multiplex PCR amplified TCR alpha and beta CDR3s from RNA. One-step reverse transcription and amplification started from around 100-400 ng of tissue mRNA or PBMC total RNA. A single record per CDR3 protein comes from TCRdb applying MiXCR to the multiplex PCR reads. This sample has about 140,000 distinct CDR3 sequences, with about 39% found just once.

The V call is TRBV6-1, the J call TRBJ1-3, with a tentative D call TRBD1 (5 bases). The source is a human donor with low-grade glioma or glioblastoma, undergoing nonglioma brain surgery, or in good health (not recorded which). Sequences were obtained from glioma tissue, nonneoplastic brain tissue, or PBMCs (not recorded which). The CDR3 region has the DNA TGTGCCAGCAGTTTCGACAGCTCCTCTGGAAACACCATATATTTT. This codes for CASSFDSSSGNTIYF.